The 28 T cell receptor beta chains in this list originate from one sample, sequenced in a study of T cell responses to AZD1222 COVID-19 vaccine. Produced via immunoSEQ multiplex PCR; TCRdb's table is partial and in-frame only. Of some 25,000 clones listed, around 87% were seen once; the top ten hold about 8%. The sample consisted of peripheral blood, taken 28 days after the second AZD1222 dose. The receptor set was obtained from an adult who received the AZD1222 COVID-19 vaccine.

The chain links TRBV29-1 to TRBJ1-1; D gene unclear. This CDR3 has 10 residues. V lost 4 bases to trimming and J lost 2 bases, with 2 bases between them. Per germline, CDR1 SQVTM and CDR2 ANQGSEA. CDR3 in amino acids: CSVANTEAFF. The CDR3 nucleotides are TGCAGCGTTGCTAACACTGAAGCTTTCTTT.

CDR3 in amino acids: CSAEGADTQYF. As DNA, the CDR3 is TGCAGTGCCGAAGGGGCAGATACGCAGTATTTT. The gene calls are TRBV20-1 and TRBJ2-3; a possible D gene is TRBD1 (5 bases). Germline V lookup: CDR1 DFQATT, CDR2 SNEGSKA (reference sequence). The germline V and J ends were trimmed by 6 bases and 4 bases, with 8 bases remaining between them. The CDR3 loop spans 11 amino acids.

This clone was detected only a few times. This sequence joins TRBV18 and TRBJ2-7, with D possibly TRBD2 on 6 matching bases. V was clipped by 3 bases and J by 2 bases, with 14 bases between them. The germline gives CDR1 KGHSH, CDR2 LQKENI. This CDR3 is built from 15 residues. In DNA, the CDR3 is TGTGCCAGCTCACCGGGACTCAACGGGGCCTACGAGCAGTACTTC. Translation gives CASSPGLNGAYEQYF.

The chain carries TRBV28 and TRBJ1-5; tentative D call: TRBD1 (5 bases). This CDR3 region has 15 residues. V was pared by 1 base and J by 3 bases, with 10 bases between. Germline loops: CDR1 MDHEN, CDR2 SYDVKM. CDR3 in amino acids: CASSLYGASNQPQHF. The CDR3 DNA is TGTGCCAGCAGTTTATATGGGGCCTCCAATCAGCCCCAGCATTTT.

The chain couples TRBV21-1 to TRBJ2-7; the table gives TRBD2 as D, unverified against the DNA. TRBV21-1 is deemed a pseudogene. The CDR3 loop spans 10 amino acids. The CDR3 region is CASRFYGQYF. The CDR3 DNA reads as TGTGCCAGCAGGTTCTACGGGCAGTACTTC.

V usage is TRBV10-1 and J usage is TRBJ1-1; 8 bases map to TRBD1. The germline gives CDR1 WNHNN, CDR2 SYGVQD (reference sequence). The junction had 7 bases not matched to a gene; V was cut back by 0 bases and J by 1 base. The CDR3 consists of 17 residues. The CDR3: CASSESNQGAENTEAFF. CDR3 DNA: TGCGCCAGCAGTGAGTCGAATCAGGGGGCAGAGAACACTGAAGCTTTCTTT.

The rearrangement joins TRBV29-1 to TRBJ1-2; 8 nucleotides match TRBD1. The germline CDR1 and CDR2 sequences are SQVTM and ANQGSEA. J gave up 2 bases and V 7 bases, and 0 bases lay outside the gene matches. CDR3 length: 11 amino acids. CDR3 in amino acids: CSGTGNYGYTF. The DNA of the CDR3 is TGCAGCGGGACAGGGAACTATGGCTACACCTTC.

The chain uses TRBV30 and TRBJ1-1; 10 bases line up with TRBD1. Germline values: CDR1 GTSNPN, CDR2 SVGIG (reference sequence). The CDR3 is made up of 15 amino acids. Losses at the gene ends were 2 bases for V and 3 bases for J; bases not matched to a gene: 6. Here the CDR3 DNA reads TGTGCCTGGAGTTTGACAGGGGGCGCGTACACTGAAGCTTTCTTT. This encodes CAWSLTGGAYTEAFF.

V is TRBV5-4 and J is TRBJ1-3; possibly TRBD1 for D (5 bases). The germline V gene encodes CDR1 SGHNT and CDR2 YYREEE (reference sequence). Trimming shortened V by 4 bases and J by 0 bases, and 11 bases separated the two germline ends. The CDR3 is 15 residues long. The CDR3, as DNA: TGTGCCAGCAGCACGAGGGGAGTCTCTGGAAACACCATATATTTT. This gives the protein CASSTRGVSGNTIYF.

The chain recombines TRBV4-1 with TRBJ1-1; D is unresolved. This CDR3 is 15 amino acids long. The V and J ends lost 1 base and 4 bases respectively, with 13 bases between them. Germline CDR1 is MGHRA and CDR2 is YSYEKL. Here the CDR3 DNA reads TGCGCCAGCAGCCAAGCGGGAGGGAAGGTCACTGAAGCTTTCTTT. Translated: CASSQAGGKVTEAFF.

The rearrangement links TRBV2 to TRBJ2-4, with D perhaps TRBD1 (5 bases). The germline CDR1 and CDR2 sequences are SNHLY and FYNNEI. This CDR3 is 14 amino acids long. V was pared by 3 bases and J by 10 bases, with 16 bases between. CDR3 DNA: TGTGCCAGCAGTGATATAGGGCCTCAGGGAATTCAGTACTTC. Its translation: CASSDIGPQGIQYF.

The chain has TRBV6-2 or TRBV6-3 and TRBJ1-1; 7 bases line up with TRBD1. The CDR3 is 14 residues long. The V gene's germline CDR1 is MNHEY and CDR2 SVGEGT. After removal of 2 bases from V and 5 bases from J, the junction contained 5 bases not matched to a gene. The CDR3 DNA follows: TGTGCCAGCAGTTACAGGGGGCGGGGGACTGAAGCTTTCTTT. This sequence encodes CASSYRGRGTEAFF.

The chain recombines TRBV7-2 with TRBJ1-4; D uncertain. Germline V lookup: CDR1 SGHTA, CDR2 FQGNSA. Trimming stripped 4 bases from V and 7 bases from J, with 10 bases between. The CDR3 spans 13 residues. The CDR3 reads CASSSYMGEKLFF. For the CDR3, the DNA is TGTGCCAGCAGCTCCTATATGGGTGAAAAACTGTTTTTT. The full variable domain, completed using reference TRBV7-2 and TRBJ1-4, is GAGVSQSPSNKVTEKGKDVELRCDPISGHTALYWYRQSLGQGLEFLIYFQGNSAPDKSGLPSDRFSAERTGGSVSTLTIQRTQQEDSAVYLCASSSYMGEKLFFGSGTQLSVL.

The rearrangement uses TRBV15 and TRBJ2-4; TRBD1 or TRBD2 may be the D gene (5 bases each). V was trimmed by 0 bases and J by 3 bases, leaving 15 bases between them. CDR1 LNHNV and CDR2 YYDKDF come from the germline V gene (reference sequence). The CDR3 is 17 amino acids. CDR3 nucleotide sequence: TGTGCCACCAGCAGAGATGGCAACCCTGGGGGCAAAAACATTCAGTACTTC. Its protein product is CATSRDGNPGGKNIQYF.

The chain uses TRBV7-6 and TRBJ2-7; D not certain. Germline values: CDR1 SGHVS, CDR2 FNYEAQ. The V gene lost 0 bases and the J gene lost 9 bases, with 12 bases spanning the gap. The CDR3 loop spans 13 amino acids. CDR3 sequence (DNA): TGTGCCAGCAGCTTAGCGGCTACAAACGGGCAGTACTTC. Amino acids: CASSLAATNGQYF.

The chain uses TRBV4-1 and TRBJ1-1; a possible D gene is TRBD1 (5 bases). The length of the CDR3 is 14 residues. CDR1 is MGHRA and CDR2 is YSYEKL in the germline V gene. V gave up 1 base and J gave up 4 bases, with 10 bases separating them. CDR3 protein: CASSQGVQGTEAFF. In DNA form, the CDR3 reads TGCGCCAGCAGCCAAGGCGTGCAGGGCACTGAAGCTTTCTTT.

This clone was found a few times. CDR3 sequence: CASSPGGGGVYGYTF. The CDR3 bases are TGTGCCAGCAGCCCGGGCGGGGGGGGCGTCTATGGCTACACCTTC. This chain joins TRBV4-2 and TRBJ1-2; weak D call: TRBD1 (6 bases). CDR3 length: 15 amino acids. CDR1 and CDR2 (germline): LGHNA, YNFKEQ. V lost 4 bases, J lost 4 bases, and 16 bases lay in between.

The chain has TRBV5-5 and TRBJ2-7; D gene unclear. V shed 0 bases and J shed 9 bases, with 10 bases lying between them. This CDR3 spans 12 amino acids. CDR1 is SGHKS, CDR2 YYEKEE, per germline (reference sequence). The CDR3: CASSLVYYGQYF. The DNA for the CDR3 is TGTGCCAGCAGCTTGGTCTATTATGGGCAGTACTTC.

The rearrangement uses TRBV2 and TRBJ1-1, with D tentatively TRBD1 (5 bases). The germline V and J ends were trimmed by 7 bases and 4 bases, with 13 bases remaining between them. CDR1 SNHLY and CDR2 FYNNEI come from the germline V gene. This CDR3 is 13 amino acids long. The CDR3 loop reads CASTGAVGTEAFF. For the CDR3, the DNA is TGTGCCAGCACTGGGGCCGTGGGCACTGAAGCTTTCTTT.

The CDR3 spells CASSPTSKDSTEAFF. The CDR3 region has the DNA TGTGCCAGCTCACCCACTTCTAAGGACAGCACTGAAGCTTTCTTT. V usage is TRBV18 and J usage is TRBJ1-1; the D gene is possibly TRBD1 (6 bases). Trimming shortened V by 3 bases and J by 4 bases, and 15 bases separated the two germline ends. The CDR3 runs 15 residues. Germline CDR1 KGHSH, CDR2 LQKENI.

The chain couples TRBV10-3 to TRBJ2-3; D remains unclear. This CDR3 has 15 residues. From germline, CDR1 is ENHRY and CDR2 SYGVKD. V lost 2 bases and J lost 2, with 11 bases in between. The CDR3 coding sequence is TGTGCCATCAGTGAGCAGACAAGCTTCACAGATACGCAGTATTTT. As protein: CAISEQTSFTDTQYF.

V usage is TRBV18 and J usage is TRBJ2-5; D unclear. Deletions cut 3 bases from V and 5 bases from J, with 13 bases between. This CDR3 has 14 amino acids. The germline V gene encodes CDR1 KGHSH and CDR2 LQKENI. The CDR3 sequence: CASSPTTRWETQYF. The CDR3 DNA sequence: TGTGCCAGCTCACCGACAACGAGGTGGGAGACCCAGTACTTC.

V gene TRBV11-2 combines with J gene TRBJ2-1, with a possible D match to TRBD1 (5 bases). The ends were cut back, 6 bases at V and 5 bases at J, with 14 bases in the middle. The CDR3 contains 14 residues. Germline CDR1 SGHAT, CDR2 FQNNGV. The CDR3 loop is CASSQRDRNNEQFF. CDR3 nucleotides: TGTGCCAGCAGTCAGCGTGACAGAAACAATGAGCAGTTCTTC.

The V call is TRBV3-1 (or the pseudogene TRBV3-2), the J call TRBJ1-1; D perhaps matches TRBD1 (5 bases). The germline V gene encodes CDR1 LGHDT and CDR2 YNNKEL (reference sequence). The V gene lost 0 bases and the J gene lost 6 bases, with 14 bases spanning the gap. The CDR3 contains 15 residues. The CDR3 is CASSQDRQGPPEAFF. In nucleotides, the CDR3 is TGTGCCAGCAGCCAAGATCGGCAGGGACCCCCTGAAGCTTTCTTT.

The V call is TRBV7-3, the J call TRBJ2-3; possibly TRBD2 for D (6 bases). Trimming took 1 base from V and 2 from J, leaving 13 bases between them. The CDR3 spans 16 residues. The germline CDR1 and CDR2 sequences are SGHTA and FQGTGA. CDR3 sequence (DNA): TGTGCCAGCAGCTTAAGGGGGGACTGGTCCACAGATACGCAGTATTTT. The encoded protein is CASSLRGDWSTDTQYF.

The chain combines TRBV27 with TRBJ1-1; possibly TRBD1 for D (5 bases). The CDR3 length is 15 residues. Germline V gives CDR1 MNHEY, CDR2 SMNVEV (reference sequence). Trimming pared 3 bases from V and 3 bases from J, leaving 14 bases between. CDR3 in amino acids: CASSFWQGGDTEAFF. CDR3 bases: TGTGCCAGCAGTTTTTGGCAGGGAGGGGACACTGAAGCTTTCTTT.

The chain has TRBV2 and TRBJ1-2, with a possible D match to TRBD1 (6 bases). The CDR3 runs 13 residues. Deletions cut 4 bases from V and 7 bases from J, with 13 bases between. The germline CDR1 and CDR2 sequences are SNHLY and FYNNEI. CDR3 sequence (DNA): TGTGCCAGCAGTGCCTATACAGGGATTGGCTACACCTTC. It yields the protein CASSAYTGIGYTF.

The chain is built from TRBV30 and TRBJ2-2; unclear D gene. Deletions cut 2 bases from V and 0 bases from J, with 7 bases between. CDR1 and CDR2 from the germline V gene are GTSNPN and SVGIG (reference sequence). The CDR3 length is 14 residues. The CDR3 DNA sequence: TGTGCCTGGAGTTTTGGCGCGAACACCGGGGAGCTGTTTTTT. Amino acids: CAWSFGANTGELFF.